What follows is one T cell receptor (beta chain) and its context. One end of the junction varies from germline; a read error may be responsible. The authors made TCR beta cDNA from around 500 ng total RNA with a constant-region primer. Three nested multiplex PCR rounds, a slightly modified ARM-PCR, produced the libraries for TCR beta. Forward primers for TRBV1-TRBV30 and a C-beta reverse primer served the first two PCR rounds, at approximately 10 cycles each. In TCRdb, the multiplex PCR reads were re-called with MiXCR into one record per CDR3 protein. Of 310,000 or so distinct CDR3 sequences detected, about three fifths appear once; the ten largest clones hold around 15%. This specimen belongs to a study of tumor-infiltrating lymphocytes in primary liver carcinoma. Unsorted whole blood supplied the RNA, and germline DNA was extracted too. This CDR3 comprises 17 residues.

The source of this sequence is a woman younger than 45 with primary liver carcinoma and hepatitis B virus infection. The specimen sequenced was peripheral blood. The V gene is TRBV12-3 or TRBV12-4, the J gene TRBJ2-1, with TRBD2 as a possible D gene (6 bases). The chain's CDR3 is CARSWPSSGGAYNEQFF. CDR3 DNA sequence: TGTGCCAGGAGTTGGCCATCCTCAGGAGGGGCCTACAATGAGCAGTTCTTC.